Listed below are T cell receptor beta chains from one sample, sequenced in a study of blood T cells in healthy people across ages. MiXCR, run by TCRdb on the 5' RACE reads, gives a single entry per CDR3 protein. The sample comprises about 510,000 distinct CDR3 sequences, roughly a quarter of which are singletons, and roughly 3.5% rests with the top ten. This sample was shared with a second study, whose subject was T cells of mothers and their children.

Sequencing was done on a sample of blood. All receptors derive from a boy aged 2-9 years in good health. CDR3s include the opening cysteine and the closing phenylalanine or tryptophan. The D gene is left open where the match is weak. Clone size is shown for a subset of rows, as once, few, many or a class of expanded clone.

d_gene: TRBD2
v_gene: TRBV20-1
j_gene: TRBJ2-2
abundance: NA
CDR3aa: CSARDYSSGSNTGELFF
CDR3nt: TGCAGTGCTAGGGACTACTCTAGCGGGAGTAACACCGGGGAGCTGTTTTTT

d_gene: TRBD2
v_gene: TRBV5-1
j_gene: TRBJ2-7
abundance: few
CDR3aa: CASSMRTSGNYEQYF
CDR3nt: TGCGCCAGCAGCATGAGGACTAGCGGGAACTACGAGCAGTACTTC

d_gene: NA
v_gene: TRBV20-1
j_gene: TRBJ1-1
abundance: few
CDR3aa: CSARGWTTGRNTEAFF
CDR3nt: TGCAGTGCTAGAGGTTGGACGACCGGCCGTAACACTGAAGCTTTCTTT

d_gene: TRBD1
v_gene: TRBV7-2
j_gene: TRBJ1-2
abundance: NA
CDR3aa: CASSWTGKEGYTF
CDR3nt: TGTGCCAGCAGCTGGACAGGGAAAGAAGGCTACACCTTC

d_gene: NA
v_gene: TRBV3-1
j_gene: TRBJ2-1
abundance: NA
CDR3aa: CASSQVKGERPYNEQFF
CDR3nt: TGTGCCAGCAGCCAAGTGAAGGGAGAAAGGCCCTACAATGAGCAGTTCTTC

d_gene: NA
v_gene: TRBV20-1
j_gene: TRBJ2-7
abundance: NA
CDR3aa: CSARVSLGEQYF
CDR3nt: TGCAGTGCTAGAGTAAGTCTCGGCGAGCAGTACTTC

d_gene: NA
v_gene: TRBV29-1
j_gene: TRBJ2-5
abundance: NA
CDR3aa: CSGGTDGKTQYF
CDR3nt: TGCAGCGGGGGGACCGACGGGAAGACCCAGTACTTC

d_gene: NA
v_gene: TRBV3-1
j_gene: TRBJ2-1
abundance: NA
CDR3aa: CASSSRQDANEQFF
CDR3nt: TGTGCCAGCAGCTCCCGTCAGGACGCCAATGAGCAGTTCTTC

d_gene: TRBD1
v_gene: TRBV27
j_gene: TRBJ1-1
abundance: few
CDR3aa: CASSPRTGLIGVTEAFF
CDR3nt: TGTGCCAGCAGTCCCCGGACAGGGTTGATTGGGGTCACTGAAGCTTTCTTT

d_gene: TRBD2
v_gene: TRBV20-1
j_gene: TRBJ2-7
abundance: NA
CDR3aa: CSARDARLAGGFAYEQYF
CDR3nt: TGCAGTGCTAGAGATGCGAGACTAGCGGGGGGTTTTGCCTACGAGCAGTACTTC

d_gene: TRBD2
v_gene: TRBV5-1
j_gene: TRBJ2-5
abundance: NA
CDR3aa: CASSVSGREETQYF
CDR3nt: TGCGCCAGCAGCGTCTCCGGGAGGGAAGAGACCCAGTACTTC

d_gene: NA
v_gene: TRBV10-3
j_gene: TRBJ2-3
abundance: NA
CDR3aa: CAIRDSTTAPADTQYF
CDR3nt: TGCGCCATCAGGGACTCTACAACTGCGCCGGCAGATACGCAGTATTTT

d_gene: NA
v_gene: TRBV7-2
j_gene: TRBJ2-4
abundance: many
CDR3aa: CASSSLVAKNIQYF
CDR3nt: TGTGCCAGCAGCTCGCTCGTAGCCAAAAACATTCAGTACTTC

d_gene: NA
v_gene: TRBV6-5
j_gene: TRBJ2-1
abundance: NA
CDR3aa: CASSRRRGRNNEQFF
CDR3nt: TGTGCCAGCAGTCGTCGCCGGGGCCGGAACAATGAGCAGTTCTTC

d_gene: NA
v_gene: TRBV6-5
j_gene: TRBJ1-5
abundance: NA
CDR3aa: CASSGARNQPQHF
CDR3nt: TGTGCCAGCAGTGGGGCCCGCAATCAGCCCCAGCATTTT

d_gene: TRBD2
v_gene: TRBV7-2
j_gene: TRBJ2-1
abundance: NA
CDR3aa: CASSIRLAGENNEQFF
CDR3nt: TGTGCCAGCAGCATACGACTAGCGGGAGAAAACAATGAGCAGTTCTTC

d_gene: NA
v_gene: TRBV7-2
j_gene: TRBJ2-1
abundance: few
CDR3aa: CASSLDRSSYNEQFF
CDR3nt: TGTGCCAGCAGCTTAGACAGGAGCTCCTACAATGAGCAGTTCTTC

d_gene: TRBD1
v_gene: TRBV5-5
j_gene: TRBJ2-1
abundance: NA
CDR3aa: CASSFDRGIQFF
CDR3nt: TGTGCCAGCAGCTTTGACAGGGGGATTCAGTTCTTC

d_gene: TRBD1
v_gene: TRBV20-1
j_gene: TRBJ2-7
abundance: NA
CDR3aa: CSASDFRTGTYEQYF
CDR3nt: TGCAGTGCTAGTGACTTTCGGACAGGAACCTACGAGCAGTACTTC

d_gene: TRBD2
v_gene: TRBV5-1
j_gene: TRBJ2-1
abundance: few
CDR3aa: CASSLGLAGGPNEQFF
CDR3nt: TGCGCCAGCAGCTTGGGACTAGCGGGGGGGCCGAATGAGCAGTTCTTC

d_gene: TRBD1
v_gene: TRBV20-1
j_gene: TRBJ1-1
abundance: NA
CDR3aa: CSASPGGVTEAFF
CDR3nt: TGCAGTGCTAGCCCAGGGGGCGTGACTGAAGCTTTCTTT

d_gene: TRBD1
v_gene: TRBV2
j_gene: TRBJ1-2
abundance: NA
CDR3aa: CASSDDRDLDGYTF
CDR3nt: TGTGCCAGCAGTGATGACAGGGACTTAGATGGCTACACCTTC

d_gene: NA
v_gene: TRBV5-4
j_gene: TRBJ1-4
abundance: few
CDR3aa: CASSQSLNEKLFF
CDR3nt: TGTGCCAGCAGCCAATCACTGAATGAAAAACTGTTTTTT

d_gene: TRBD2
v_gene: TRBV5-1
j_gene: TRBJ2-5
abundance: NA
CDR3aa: CASSLQLAGGQETQYF
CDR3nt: TGCGCCAGCAGCTTGCAACTAGCGGGAGGGCAAGAGACCCAGTACTTC

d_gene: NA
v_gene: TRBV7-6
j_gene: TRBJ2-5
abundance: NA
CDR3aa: CASSFRFLETQYF
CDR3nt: TGTGCCAGCAGCTTTAGGTTCTTGGAGACCCAGTACTTC

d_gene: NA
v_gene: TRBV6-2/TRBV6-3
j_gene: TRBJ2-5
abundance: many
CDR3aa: CASSWYQETQYF
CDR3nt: TGTGCCAGCAGCTGGTACCAAGAGACCCAGTACTTC

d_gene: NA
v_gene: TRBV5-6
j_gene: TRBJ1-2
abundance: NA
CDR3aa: CASSSGGWDGYTF
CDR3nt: TGTGCCAGCAGCTCCGGTGGCTGGGATGGCTACACCTTC

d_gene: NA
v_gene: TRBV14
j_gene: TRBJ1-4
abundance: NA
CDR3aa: CASSRGQSEKLFF
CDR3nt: TGTGCCAGCAGCCGTGGGCAAAGTGAAAAACTGTTTTTT

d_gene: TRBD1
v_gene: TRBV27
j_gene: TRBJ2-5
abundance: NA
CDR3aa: CASSLGQGYEQSF
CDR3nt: TGTGCCAGCAGTTTGGGACAGGGCTACGAGCAGTCCTTC

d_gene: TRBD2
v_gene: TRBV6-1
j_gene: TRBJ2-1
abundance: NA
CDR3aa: CASSGALADSYNEQFF
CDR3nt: TGTGCCAGCAGTGGCGCCCTAGCGGACTCCTACAATGAGCAGTTCTTC

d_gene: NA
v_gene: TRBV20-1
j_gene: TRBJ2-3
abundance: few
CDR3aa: CSAATSLGVGADTQYF
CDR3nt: TGCAGTGCTGCCACCTCCTTGGGGGTAGGGGCAGATACGCAGTATTTT

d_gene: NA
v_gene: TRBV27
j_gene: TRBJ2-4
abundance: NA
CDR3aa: CASSLFMEVEDIQYF
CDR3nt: TGTGCCAGCAGTTTATTTATGGAGGTTGAGGACATTCAGTACTTC

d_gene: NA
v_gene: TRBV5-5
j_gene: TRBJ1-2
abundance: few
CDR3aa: CASSGPSVYGYTF
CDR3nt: TGTGCCAGCAGCGGCCCTTCTGTCTATGGCTACACCTTC

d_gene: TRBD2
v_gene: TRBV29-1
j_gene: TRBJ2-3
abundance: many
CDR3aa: CSVVRAGGPTDTQYF
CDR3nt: TGCAGCGTTGTTCGTGCGGGGGGGCCGACAGATACGCAGTATTTT

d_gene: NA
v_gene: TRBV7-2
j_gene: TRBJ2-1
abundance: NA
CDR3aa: CASSFDRRNYNEQFF
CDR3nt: TGTGCCAGCAGCTTTGACCGAAGGAACTACAATGAGCAGTTCTTC

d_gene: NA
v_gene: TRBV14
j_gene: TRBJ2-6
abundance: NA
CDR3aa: CASSHRQHPYSGANVLTF
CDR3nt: TGTGCCAGCAGCCATCGACAGCACCCTTACTCTGGGGCCAACGTCCTGACTTTC

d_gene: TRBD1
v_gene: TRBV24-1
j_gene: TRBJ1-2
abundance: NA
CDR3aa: CATSDLSGGDYGYTF
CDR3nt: TGTGCCACCAGTGATTTATCAGGGGGAGACTATGGCTACACCTTC

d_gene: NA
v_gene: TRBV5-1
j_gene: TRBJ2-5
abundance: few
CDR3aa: CASNKGSQETQYF
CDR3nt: TGCGCCAGCAACAAGGGATCCCAAGAGACCCAGTACTTC

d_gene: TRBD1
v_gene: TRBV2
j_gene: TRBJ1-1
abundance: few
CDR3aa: CASRGTGSLPEAFF
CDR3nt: TGTGCCAGCAGAGGGACAGGGAGTTTACCTGAAGCTTTCTTT

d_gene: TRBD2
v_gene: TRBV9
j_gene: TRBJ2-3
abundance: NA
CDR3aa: CASSVWASGTLQTDTQYF
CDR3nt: TGTGCCAGCAGCGTTTGGGCTAGCGGGACGCTGCAAACAGATACGCAGTATTTT

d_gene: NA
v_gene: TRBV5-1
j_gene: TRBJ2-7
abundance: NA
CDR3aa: CASSLRGRLLDEQYF
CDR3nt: TGCGCCAGCAGCTTGCGGGGGCGGCTCCTAGACGAGCAGTACTTC

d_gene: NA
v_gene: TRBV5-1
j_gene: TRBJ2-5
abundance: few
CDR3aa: CASSSKTSILEETQYF
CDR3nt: TGCGCCAGCAGCTCCAAAACTAGCATCCTCGAGGAGACCCAGTACTTC

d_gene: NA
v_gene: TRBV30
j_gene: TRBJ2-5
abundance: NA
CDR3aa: CAWTATPNQETQYF
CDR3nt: TGTGCCTGGACTGCCACCCCAAACCAAGAGACCCAGTACTTC

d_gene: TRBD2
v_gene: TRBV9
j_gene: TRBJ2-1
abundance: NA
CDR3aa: CASSPEGRPIAGGLNNEQFF
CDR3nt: TGTGCCAGCAGCCCTGAGGGACGGCCAATAGCGGGGGGCCTAAACAATGAGCAGTTCTTC

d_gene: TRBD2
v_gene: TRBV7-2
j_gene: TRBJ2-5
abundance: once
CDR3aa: CASSLGRGEGRF
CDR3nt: TGTGCCAGCAGCTTAGGACGAGGGGAGGGTCGGTTC

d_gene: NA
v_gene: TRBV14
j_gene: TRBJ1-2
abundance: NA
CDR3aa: CASSHQGGPNYGYTF
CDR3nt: TGTGCCAGCAGCCATCAAGGGGGGCCTAACTATGGCTACACCTTC